Below, 26 T cell receptor beta chains from the same sample are listed, as sequenced in a study of T cell responses to AZD1222 COVID-19 vaccine. Profiled with immunoSEQ multiplex PCR; TCRdb holds only in-frame clones, not every one. The sample has 90,000 to 120,000 clones, 90% to 95% seen once. Sample: peripheral blood, taken on day 0 of AZD1222 vaccination. The receptors were sampled from an adult in good health.

The chain is built from TRBV19 and TRBJ1-4; 7 bases are a match to TRBD1. Unmatched junction bases numbered 7, after V lost 9 bases and J lost 6 bases. This CDR3 has 13 residues. CDR1 is LNHDA, CDR2 SQIVND, per germline (reference sequence). The CDR3 DNA is TGTGCCAGCCGGGACAGCCCTTATGAAAAACTGTTTTTT. It yields the protein CASRDSPYEKLFF.

The CDR3 here is CASSLIGLGSADTQYF. CDR3 coding DNA: TGTGCCAGCAGTTTAATAGGACTAGGTTCGGCAGATACGCAGTATTTT. The chain is built from TRBV27 and TRBJ2-3, with TRBD2 matching over 7 bases. The germline V gene encodes CDR1 MNHEY and CDR2 SMNVEV (reference sequence). V lost 2 bases, J lost 4 bases, and 9 bases stayed unmatched. The length of the CDR3 is 16 residues.

The chain recombines TRBV28 with TRBJ1-3, with unresolved D. V lost 1 base to trimming and J lost 8 bases, with 9 bases between them. CDR1 is MDHEN and CDR2 is SYDVKM in the germline V gene. The CDR3 has 13 residues. CDR3 region: CASSLFQTDTIYF. The CDR3 DNA reads as TGTGCCAGCAGTTTATTCCAGACCGACACCATATATTTT.

This clone was seen a handful of times. The genes are TRBV7-9 and TRBJ2-7, with D tentatively TRBD2 (5 bases). Trimming shortened V by 3 bases and J by 0 bases, and 21 bases separated the two germline ends. This CDR3 region has 18 residues. Per germline, CDR1 SEHNR and CDR2 FQNEAQ (reference sequence). The CDR3 DNA sequence: TGTGCCAGCAGCTTTTTGATCTCGACTGTGGGGAGCTCCTACGAGCAGTACTTC. Amino acids: CASSFLISTVGSSYEQYF.

The V and J genes are TRBV28 and TRBJ1-5; the D gene is possibly TRBD1 (5 bases). The V end lost 6 bases, the J end lost 6 bases, and 21 bases lay between the germline ends. The CDR3 has 16 residues. Germline V gene sequence: CDR1 MDHEN, CDR2 SYDVKM. The CDR3 spells CASRPRGQGAIQPQHF. CDR3 nucleotides: TGTGCCAGCAGGCCGCGCGGCCAGGGCGCAATTCAGCCCCAGCATTTT.

The rearrangement joins TRBV10-3 to TRBJ2-7, with 8 bases that match TRBD2. Germline V gives CDR1 ENHRY, CDR2 SYGVKD. The V and J ends lost 0 bases and 4 bases, in that order; junction bases with no gene match: 14. This CDR3 contains 18 residues. DNA for the CDR3: TGTGCCATCAGTGAGTCAACGAAGCCGGGACTAGTGAGGTACGAGCAGTACTTC. Its protein is CAISESTKPGLVRYEQYF.

The chain joins TRBV6-5 to TRBJ2-3; D is possibly TRBD2 (6 bases). Trimming pared 9 bases from V and 6 bases from J, leaving 16 bases between. In germline, CDR1 is MNHEY, CDR2 SVGAGI. This CDR3 spans 13 amino acids. CDR3 in amino acids: CASSGLIADTQYF. CDR3 coding DNA: TGTGCCAGTTCGGGACTGATAGCGGATACGCAGTATTTT.

The chain uses TRBV3-1 (or the pseudogene TRBV3-2) and TRBJ2-1; TRBD2 matches 10 bases. This CDR3 region has 17 residues. Germline loops: CDR1 LGHDT, CDR2 YNNKEL (reference sequence). Losses at the gene ends were 6 bases for V and 5 bases for J; bases not matched to a gene: 13. The chain's CDR3 is CASSSRAGGVRNNEQFF. The CDR3, as DNA: TGTGCCAGCAGTAGCAGAGCGGGGGGGGTACGTAACAATGAGCAGTTCTTC.

The chain couples TRBV10-3 to TRBJ2-7; perhaps TRBD1 as D (6 bases). V was pared by 6 bases and J by 4 bases, with 16 bases between. This CDR3 comprises 14 residues. Germline CDR1 ENHRY, CDR2 SYGVKD. The CDR3 nucleotides are TGTGCCATCAGGCGACAGGAAAAGGGGTACGAGCAGTACTTC. Residues: CAIRRQEKGYEQYF.

V gene TRBV25-1 combines with J gene TRBJ1-2; 7 bases are shared with TRBD1. V lost 0 bases and J lost 3; bases outside the gene matches: 1. The CDR3 is 14 amino acids. Germline V CDR1 and CDR2: MGHDK, SYGVNS. This chain's CDR3 is CASSEYGTDYGYTF. CDR3 nucleotides: TGTGCCAGCAGTGAATATGGGACAGACTATGGCTACACCTTC.

This rearrangement joins TRBV5-4 to TRBJ1-4; D is perhaps TRBD1 (5 bases). CDR1 and CDR2 from the germline V gene are SGHNT and YYREEE (reference sequence). V lost 4 bases and J lost 8, with 15 bases in between. This CDR3 is 14 amino acids long. The DNA of the CDR3 is TGTGCCAGCAGCCCGACAGTCACGAACGAAAAACTGTTTTTT. Its translation is CASSPTVTNEKLFF.

The rearrangement links TRBV6-6 to TRBJ2-2; 8 bases fit TRBD1. Germline trimming cut 6 bases from V and 6 bases from J; bases unmatched to any gene: 6. This CDR3 spans 14 amino acids. Per the germline V gene, CDR1 is MNHNY and CDR2 is SVGAGI (reference sequence). CDR3 nucleotides: TGTGCCAGCAGCCTACTGACAGGGGCCGGGGAGCTGTTTTTT. The encoded protein is CASSLLTGAGELFF.

The chain recombines TRBV2 with TRBJ1-2; D not resolved. Looked up from germline, CDR1 is SNHLY and CDR2 is FYNNEI. The CDR3 is made up of 15 amino acids. V dropped 6 bases and J dropped 2 bases, with 16 bases sitting between them. CDR3 region: CASRLWTFANYGYTF. In nucleotides, the CDR3 is TGTGCCAGCAGGCTATGGACCTTTGCGAACTATGGCTACACCTTC.

This clone was found once. The chain recombines TRBV30 with TRBJ1-5, with TRBD1 as a possible D gene (6 bases). Germline-derived CDR1 and CDR2 are GTSNPN and SVGIG (reference sequence). Trimming removed 4 bases at V and 3 bases at J, with 10 bases between. The CDR3 is 13 residues long. CDR3 sequence reads: CAWNGQYNQPQHF. CDR3 DNA: TGTGCCTGGAATGGACAGTACAATCAGCCCCAGCATTTT.

The chain uses TRBV6-5 and TRBJ1-1, with D uncertain. Germline CDR1 reads MNHEY; CDR2 reads SVGAGI. CDR3 size: 14 residues. V lost 7 bases, J lost 5 bases, and 17 bases lay in between. This CDR3 reads CASTGDTVGTEAFF. The CDR3 coding sequence is TGTGCCAGCACTGGTGACACCGTCGGAACTGAAGCTTTCTTT.

For this clone: A read error may produce the germline difference seen at one junction end. The genes are TRBV7-2 and TRBJ2-1; D is unresolved. Germline V gene sequence: CDR1 SGHTA, CDR2 FQGNSA. This CDR3 spans 14 amino acids. In DNA form, the CDR3 reads TGTGCCAGCAGCTTAGTTGGCTCCAACAATGAGCAGTTCTTC. Amino acid sequence: CASSLVGSNNEQFF.

The chain has TRBV11-2 and TRBJ1-2; perhaps TRBD1 as D (5 bases). This CDR3 has 16 residues. Trimming cost V 1 base and J 0 bases, with 12 bases left between them. Per the germline V gene, CDR1 is SGHAT and CDR2 is FQNNGV. The CDR3 bases are TGTGCCAGCAGCTTAGGCACAGGCTCGTCTAACTATGGCTACACCTTC. This sequence encodes CASSLGTGSSNYGYTF.

The J gene is TRBJ2-3, the V gene TRBV4-1; TRBD1 agrees at 9 bases. Germline CDR1 is MGHRA and CDR2 is YSYEKL. Trimming cost V 2 bases and J 3 bases; bases outside gene matches: 15. The CDR3 spans 19 residues. The CDR3 region is CASSQKLGGGQGLTDTQYF. The CDR3 region has the DNA TGCGCCAGCAGCCAAAAACTTGGTGGGGGACAGGGTTTGACAGATACGCAGTATTTT.

V and J are TRBV5-6 and TRBJ2-7; 8 positions match TRBD1. The CDR3 length is 12 residues. CDR1 is SGHDT, CDR2 YYEEEE, per germline. J lost 11 bases, V lost 2 bases, and 6 bases had no gene match. In nucleotides, the CDR3 is TGTGCCAGCAGCTTAATCCGGGACAGGAAGTACTTC. Protein product: CASSLIRDRKYF.

The V and J genes are TRBV7-2 and TRBJ1-4, with a tentative D call TRBD1 (5 bases). CDR1 SGHTA and CDR2 FQGNSA come from the germline V gene. The CDR3 sequence is 14 residues long. Trimming left V 1 base short and J 8 bases short, with 11 bases between. This CDR3 is CASSLGGRGEKLFF. The CDR3 DNA sequence: TGTGCCAGCAGCTTAGGGGGGAGAGGGGAAAAACTGTTTTTT. The whole variable domain, filled in from reference TRBV7-2 and TRBJ1-4, reads GAGVSQSPSNKVTEKGKDVELRCDPISGHTALYWYRQSLGQGLEFLIYFQGNSAPDKSGLPSDRFSAERTGGSVSTLTIQRTQQEDSAVYLCASSLGGRGEKLFFGSGTQLSVL.

The V gene is TRBV7-7, the J gene TRBJ1-4, with TRBD1 as a possible D gene (5 bases). The CDR3 is 15 residues long. Germline CDR1 and CDR2: SSHAT and FNYEAQ (reference sequence). V lost 5 bases to trimming and J lost 1 base, with 11 bases between them. The CDR3 sequence is CASSPRDGTNEKLFF. CDR3 coding DNA: TGTGCCAGCAGCCCTCGGGACGGAACTAATGAAAAACTGTTTTTT.

The V call is TRBV18, the J call TRBJ2-7; the match to TRBD1 covers 8 bases. This CDR3 has 15 amino acids. V was clipped by 0 bases and J by 3 bases; unmatched bases: 4. The V gene's germline CDR1 is KGHSH and CDR2 LQKENI. CDR3 DNA sequence: TGTGCCAGCTCACCACCGACAGGACAGGGCTACGAGCAGTACTTC. Protein product: CASSPPTGQGYEQYF.

J is TRBJ2-1 and V is TRBV5-8, with D perhaps matching TRBD2 (5 bases). V was clipped by 4 bases and J by 3 bases, with 14 bases between them. CDR3 length: 15 residues. Germline CDR1 is SGHTS and CDR2 is YDEGEE. The CDR3 is CASSVDWGDYNEQFF. In DNA, the CDR3 is TGTGCCAGCAGCGTTGACTGGGGAGACTACAATGAGCAGTTCTTC.

The V call is TRBV29-1, the J call TRBJ2-3, with unresolved D. Germline values: CDR1 SQVTM, CDR2 ANQGSEA. CDR3 length: 12 residues. V was trimmed by 4 bases and J by 0 bases, leaving 5 bases between them. CDR3 bases: TGCAGCGTTGTTACAAGCACAGATACGCAGTATTTT. Translated, it gives CSVVTSTDTQYF.

The chain couples TRBV4-3 to TRBJ2-2, with TRBD2 matching over 8 bases. V shed 2 bases, J shed 4 bases, and the junction held 12 bases outside the gene matches. The CDR3 loop spans 18 amino acids. Germline CDR1 reads LGHNA; CDR2 reads YSLEER. The CDR3 sequence is CASSQRMIGGAPTGELFF. The CDR3 region has the DNA TGCGCCAGCAGCCAACGTATGATCGGGGGGGCCCCCACCGGGGAGCTGTTTTTT.

V usage is TRBV6-5 and J usage is TRBJ1-2; no reliable D call. The CDR3 loop spans 13 amino acids. Trimming stripped 7 bases from V and 5 bases from J, with 14 bases between. Germline assignment: CDR1 MNHEY and CDR2 SVGAGI. For the CDR3, the DNA is TGTGCCAGCACCGCGACTCCGGGATATGGCTACACCTTC. Protein product: CASTATPGYGYTF.